This paragraph covers one T cell receptor (beta chain) sequence. Per the germline V gene, CDR1 is DFQATT and CDR2 is SNEGSKA (reference sequence). V was shortened by 6 bases and J by 4 bases, with 18 bases between the two germline ends. The CDR3 has 14 residues. In TCRdb, the 5' RACE reads were re-called with MiXCR into one record per CDR3 protein. This sample yields around 98,000 distinct CDR3 sequences, of which around 17% are seen a single time; around 6.5% belongs to the top ten. This entry comes from a study of T cells of healthy individuals. V is TRBV20-1 and J is TRBJ2-5; weak D call: TRBD2 (7 bases). The TCR originated in a human donor in good health. CDR3 coding DNA: TGCAGTGCCGGCGGGGGCCCGCTAACAGAGACCCAGTACTTC. Amino acid sequence: CSAGGGPLTETQYF.